This T cell receptor (beta chain) derives from a study of shared clonotypes between healthy human individuals. Clones were sequenced by immunoSEQ multiplex PCR, and TCRdb holds only the in-frame ones, with some missing. The sample yields 1.5 million to 2.5 million clones, approximately 95% seen once. Between the trimmed V and J ends, which lost 3 bases and 6 bases, there was a span of 12 bases. Looked up from germline, CDR1 is SGHTA and CDR2 is FQGNSA. CDR3 length: 14 residues. The naive CD8 subset, CD45RO-negative cells positively selected for CCR7, excluded terminally differentiated effector memory CD45RA+ cells.

Sequenced material: naive CD8+ T cells sorted from blood. The source is a man aged 18-30 years in good health. The rearrangement uses TRBV7-2 and TRBJ2-1; TRBD1 is a possible D gene (6 bases). CDR3 in amino acids: CASSFGQPPNEQFF. CDR3 coding DNA: TGTGCCAGCAGCTTCGGACAGCCGCCCAATGAGCAGTTCTTC.